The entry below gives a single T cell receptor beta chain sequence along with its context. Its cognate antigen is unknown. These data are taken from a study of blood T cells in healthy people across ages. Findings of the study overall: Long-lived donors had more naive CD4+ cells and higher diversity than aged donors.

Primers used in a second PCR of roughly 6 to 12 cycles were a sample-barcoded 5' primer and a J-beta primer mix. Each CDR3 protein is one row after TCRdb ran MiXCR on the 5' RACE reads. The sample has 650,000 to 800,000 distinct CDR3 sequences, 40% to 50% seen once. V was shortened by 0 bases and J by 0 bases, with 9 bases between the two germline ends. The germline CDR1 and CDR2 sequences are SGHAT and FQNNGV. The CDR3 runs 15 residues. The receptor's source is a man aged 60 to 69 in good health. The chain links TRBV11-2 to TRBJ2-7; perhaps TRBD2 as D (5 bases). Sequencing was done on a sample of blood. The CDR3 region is CASSLERRSSYEQYF. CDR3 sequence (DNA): TGTGCCAGCAGCTTAGAGCGGAGGAGCTCCTACGAGCAGTACTTC.